The rows below give T cell receptor beta chains drawn from one sample of a study of T cells in localized non-small cell lung cancer. Sequenced by immunoSEQ multiplex PCR; TCRdb stores in-frame clones only, minus some. Here the sample spans some 20,000 clones, 83% being singletons. Sequenced material: peripheral blood, taken before any cancer treatment. These receptors all come from a man aged 40 to 70 with stage I lung adenocarcinoma. Both conserved end residues are part of each CDR3. The D gene is left open where the match is weak.

TRBV19	17	TRBJ1-1	TRBD1	TGTGCCAGTAGTACCCGGGACAGGGGGTTGGAGAACACTGAAGCTTTCTTT	CASSTRDRGLENTEAFF
TRBV29-1	12	TRBJ1-4	NA	TGCAGCGTTGCTCCGGCCAATGAAAAACTGTTTTTT	CSVAPANEKLFF
TRBV5-1	14	TRBJ1-1	NA	TGCGCCAGCAGCTTGGAGGGGGTAGGCACTGAAGCTTTCTTT	CASSLEGVGTEAFF
TRBV7-6	14	TRBJ2-7	NA	TGTGCCAGCAGCCCGATGGTGGGGAACTACGAGCAGTACTTC	CASSPMVGNYEQYF
TRBV27	17	TRBJ2-4	TRBD1	TGTGCCAGCAGTCCCCAGGGACAGGCTCTAGCCAAAAACATTCAGTACTTC	CASSPQGQALAKNIQYF
TRBV2	11	TRBJ2-7	NA	TGTGCCAGCAGTGAAAGGGGGGAGCAGTACTTC	CASSERGEQYF
TRBV27	17	TRBJ1-2	NA	TGTGCCAGCAGTTTAAAAGGTAGAGCAGGTGGATTCTATGGCTACACCTTC	CASSLKGRAGGFYGYTF
TRBV6-1	14	TRBJ2-7	TRBD2	TGTGCCAGCCCTCCACCTGCGGGGGACTACGAGCAGTACTTC	CASPPPAGDYEQYF
TRBV9	11	TRBJ2-7	NA	TGTGCCAGCAGCCCCCCCTACGAGCAGTACTTC	CASSPPYEQYF
TRBV6-1	16	TRBJ1-3	TRBD1	TGTGCCAGCAGTGGGGGACAGTACTTCTCTGGAAACACCATATATTTT	CASSGGQYFSGNTIYF
TRBV10-2	15	TRBJ2-7	NA	TGCGCCAGCAGTGAGTCGACTCTAGGGTCCTACGAGCAGTACTTC	CASSESTLGSYEQYF